Presented here are 7 T cell receptor beta chains from one specimen sequenced in a study of Ad26.COV2.S vaccination and SARS-CoV-2 variants. Stated treatment: some 20 received Ad26.COV2.S at low or high dose, single or two shots; about 5 received placebo; per-sample allocation not given. Sampling happened 63 days after the first vaccine or placebo injection. Sequencing was performed with immunoSEQ multiplex PCR; in TCRdb, only in-frame clones are kept and a portion is missing. This table has approximately 460,000 clones, about 88% appearing once. The specimen comprised peripheral blood, sampled in a trial of Ad26.COV2.S vaccine versus placebo. These receptors were obtained from a person aged 18-60 years who received the Ad26.COV2.S COVID-19 vaccine or a placebo.

In DNA form, the CDR3 reads TGTGCCAGCAGTGATGGTGTTTGGGGGGATCAGCCCCAGCATTTT. This translates into CASSDGVWGDQPQHF. The V call is TRBV7-6, the J call TRBJ1-5; weak D call: TRBD1 (5 bases). Between the trimmed V and J ends, which lost 6 bases and 5 bases, there was a span of 17 bases. The CDR3 has 15 residues. Germline CDR1 is SGHVS and CDR2 is FNYEAQ.

The chain joins TRBV2 to TRBJ2-3; D gene uncertain. In germline, CDR1 is SNHLY, CDR2 FYNNEI. The V end lost 6 bases, the J end lost 4 bases, and 14 bases lay between the germline ends. The CDR3 is 14 amino acids. The CDR3 sequence: CASSEVRSPDTQYF. Written as DNA, the CDR3 is TGTGCCAGCAGCGAGGTCCGATCGCCAGATACGCAGTATTTT.

The chain recombines TRBV6-5 with TRBJ1-2; D is unresolved. The CDR3 consists of 13 residues. Germline V gene sequence: CDR1 MNHEY, CDR2 SVGAGI. Deletions cut 6 bases from V and 6 bases from J, with 14 bases between. The chain's CDR3 is CASSRTRQNGYTF. CDR3 DNA: TGTGCCAGCAGCCGGACCCGGCAGAATGGCTACACCTTC.

Details on this clone: Other DNA sequences in this specimen translate into the identical CDR3. The CDR3 bases are TGCAGCGTGGGGGACAGCTACGAGCAGTACTTC. It specifies CSVGDSYEQYF. The chain has TRBV29-1 and TRBJ2-7; 7 nucleotides line up with TRBD1. CDR3 size: 11 residues. Per the germline V gene, CDR1 is SQVTM and CDR2 is ANQGSEA. V was pared by 6 bases and J by 3 bases, with 2 bases of the junction left unmatched.

The chain employs TRBV29-1 and TRBJ2-7; 7 nucleotides agree with TRBD2. Trimming removed 8 bases from V and 4 bases from J; junction bases left unmatched: 20. Per germline, CDR1 SQVTM and CDR2 ANQGSEA. The CDR3 is 16 residues long. The CDR3 is CSLIVPLGGKGYEQYF. CDR3 nucleotides: TGCAGCCTCATAGTGCCCTTGGGGGGGAAGGGGTACGAGCAGTACTTC.

The CDR3 here is CSVEASGLYGYTF. In DNA, the CDR3 is TGCAGCGTTGAAGCTTCAGGACTCTATGGCTACACCTTC. The chain carries TRBV29-1 and TRBJ1-2, with unresolved D. V was cut by 1 base and J by 4 bases, with 10 bases left in between. CDR3 length equals 13 residues. Germline loops: CDR1 SQVTM, CDR2 ANQGSEA.

This chain uses TRBV7-3 with TRBJ2-2; TRBD1 is a possible D gene (6 bases). From germline, CDR1 is SGHTA and CDR2 FQGTGA. The V end was cut by 5 bases, the J end by 1 base, with 8 bases between. The length of the CDR3 is 14 residues. DNA of the CDR3: TGTGCCAGCAGCCAGGGGCTGAACACCGGGGAGCTGTTTTTT. Protein: CASSQGLNTGELFF. The whole variable domain, remainder taken from reference TRBV7-3 and TRBJ2-2, is GAGVSQTPSNKVTEKGKYVELRCDPISGHTALYWYRQSLGQGPEFLIYFQGTGAADDSGLPNDRFFAVRPEGSVSTLKIQRTERGDSAVYLCASSQGLNTGELFFGEGSRLTVL.